The rows below give T cell receptor beta chains drawn from one sample of a study of radiation and T cells in renal cell carcinoma. Only in-frame clones appear in the TCRdb table, and some are missing; sequencing was by immunoSEQ multiplex PCR. The table records about 59,000 clones, around 72% of them present only once. The source material was blood, sampled from a patient whose treatment included radiotherapy and nephrectomy. These receptors all stem from a man aged 55 to 70 with renal cell carcinoma. Each CDR3 is given without its conserved first and last residue. The order of the fields is V gene, CDR3 protein.

v_gene: TRBV7-9; CDR3aa: ASSPGAVGSGANVLT
v_gene: TRBV29-1; CDR3aa: SALLGTAYGYT
v_gene: TRBV7-2; CDR3aa: ASSLTPDGTEAF
v_gene: TRBV2; CDR3aa: ASSPASGGYNEQF
v_gene: TRBV2; CDR3aa: ASIGAGVETQY
v_gene: TRBV2; CDR3aa: ASRDGTRGEETQY
v_gene: TRBV5-1; CDR3aa: ASSTGGLAATDTQY
v_gene: TRBV9; CDR3aa: ASSVPGQGDNEQF
v_gene: TRBV5-5; CDR3aa: ASSQGVAGELF
v_gene: TRBV6-5; CDR3aa: ASRDGWGQPQH
v_gene: TRBV7-8; CDR3aa: ASSLVTSLVGDTQY
v_gene: TRBV5-4; CDR3aa: ASSSEHLQGHGYT
v_gene: TRBV7-2; CDR3aa: ASSRDRSGNEQF
v_gene: TRBV7-2; CDR3aa: ASSLDPLTGYGYT
v_gene: TRBV5-1; CDR3aa: ASSATSGTVSYEQY
v_gene: TRBV5-8; CDR3aa: ASSWEPTGELF
v_gene: TRBV5-6; CDR3aa: ASSPLSTGSYNEQF
v_gene: TRBV2; CDR3aa: ASSDLGQGNSPLH
v_gene: TRBV4-1; CDR3aa: ASSQVHQEGPT
v_gene: TRBV7-2; CDR3aa: ASSPTGVGSGGEQF
v_gene: TRBV2; CDR3aa: ASSSQGWNTGELF
v_gene: TRBV7-2; CDR3aa: ASSILSEQY
v_gene: TRBV19; CDR3aa: ASSIDGGGYEQY
v_gene: TRBV4-1; CDR3aa: ASSQTAVRGPQPQH
v_gene: TRBV5-1; CDR3aa: ASSGDSFSGANVLT
v_gene: TRBV6-6; CDR3aa: ATTLAGVQEQY
v_gene: TRBV6-5; CDR3aa: ASSYSLLSSYEQY
v_gene: TRBV10-2; CDR3aa: ASSESTGLSGSRSEQF
v_gene: TRBV19; CDR3aa: ASSFGTPYNEQF
v_gene: TRBV6-4; CDR3aa: ASSETPTGGEQF
v_gene: TRBV19; CDR3aa: ASSATGGTEAF
v_gene: TRBV7-3; CDR3aa: ASSSPNTGELF
v_gene: TRBV10-3; CDR3aa: AISDSAGELF
v_gene: TRBV9; CDR3aa: ASSPRDSGATQY
v_gene: TRBV9; CDR3aa: ASSPEGKYEQY
v_gene: TRBV6-1; CDR3aa: ASSEMQQPQH
v_gene: TRBV29-1; CDR3aa: SVEGAGRVYGYT
v_gene: TRBV4-3; CDR3aa: ASSQYGTASYEQY
v_gene: TRBV29-1; CDR3aa: SVKGGSTDTQY
v_gene: TRBV19; CDR3aa: ASSIGLRSPEAF
v_gene: TRBV11-3; CDR3aa: ASSLIGLATPY
v_gene: TRBV5-6; CDR3aa: ASTGTGDSSYNSPLH
v_gene: TRBV7-9; CDR3aa: ASSLSRGDNEQF
v_gene: TRBV7-2; CDR3aa: ASSPDERSQY
v_gene: TRBV19; CDR3aa: ASSIGGHTIY
v_gene: TRBV7-6; CDR3aa: ASSLVWGRQEETQY